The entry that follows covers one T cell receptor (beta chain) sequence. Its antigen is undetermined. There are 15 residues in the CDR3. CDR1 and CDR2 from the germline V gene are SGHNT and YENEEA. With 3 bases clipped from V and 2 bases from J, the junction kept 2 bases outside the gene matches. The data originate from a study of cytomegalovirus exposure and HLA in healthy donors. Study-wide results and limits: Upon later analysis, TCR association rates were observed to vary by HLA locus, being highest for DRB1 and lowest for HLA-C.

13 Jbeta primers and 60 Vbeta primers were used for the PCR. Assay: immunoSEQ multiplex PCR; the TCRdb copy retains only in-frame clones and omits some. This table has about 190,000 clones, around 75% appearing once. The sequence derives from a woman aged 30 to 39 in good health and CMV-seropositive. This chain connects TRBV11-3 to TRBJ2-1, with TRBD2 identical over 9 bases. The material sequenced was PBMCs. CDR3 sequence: CASSFGGRAYNEQFF. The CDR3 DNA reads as TGTGCCAGCAGCTTCGGCGGGAGGGCCTACAATGAGCAGTTCTTC.